The T cell receptor beta chain described here comes from a study of long-term antiretroviral therapy in people with HIV. Study-wide background: A decade or so separates the oldest specimens from the later 2015 immediate-ART recommendation.

Each contributor possessed a minimum of one pre-ART and a minimum of two post-ART PBMC samples. None of the participants with HIV were treated outside the United States. Samples were assayed with immunoSEQ v3.0 at survey level. TCRdb keeps only in-frame clones here, not all; method: immunoSEQ multiplex PCR. The sample carries 25,000 to 30,000 clones, over 80% recorded once. Study-wide points: Every time point showed a repertoire led by clones expanded before ART.

In the case of this clone: Its antigen is as yet unknown.

CDR3 length equals 13 residues. CDR1 is MNHEY, CDR2 SMNVEV, per germline (reference sequence). Trimming pared 6 bases from V and 7 bases from J, leaving 16 bases between. The TCR originated in a man aged 18 to 35 with HIV. The sequenced sample was unsorted PBMCs, obtained 0.4 years after starting antiretroviral therapy. The J gene is TRBJ2-7, the V gene TRBV27; D is uncertain. This CDR3 is CASSRTHREEQYF. Here the CDR3 DNA reads TGTGCCAGCAGCCGGACCCACCGTGAAGAGCAGTACTTC.